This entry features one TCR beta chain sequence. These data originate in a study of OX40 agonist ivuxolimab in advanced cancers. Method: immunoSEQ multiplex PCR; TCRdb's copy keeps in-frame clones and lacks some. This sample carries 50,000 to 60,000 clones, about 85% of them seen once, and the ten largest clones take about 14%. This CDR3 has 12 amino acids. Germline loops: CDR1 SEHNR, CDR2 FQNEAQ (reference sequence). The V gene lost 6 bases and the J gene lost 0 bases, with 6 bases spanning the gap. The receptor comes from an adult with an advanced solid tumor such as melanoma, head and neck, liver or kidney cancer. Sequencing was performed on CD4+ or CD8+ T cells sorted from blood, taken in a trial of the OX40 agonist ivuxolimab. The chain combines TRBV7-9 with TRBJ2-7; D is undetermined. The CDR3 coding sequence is TGTGCCAGCAGGACCGGCTCCTACGAGCAGTACTTC. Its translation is CASRTGSYEQYF.